Listed below are T cell receptor beta chains from one sample, sequenced in a study of T cell repertoires in cytomegalovirus infection. Antigens of these TCRs are unknown. TCRdb analysed the reads with MiXCR anew, one entry per CDR3 protein. The top ten hold approximately 12% of the sample, which has about 400,000 distinct CDR3 sequences, about 35% seen once. Sequenced here: cultured PBMCs, sampled from culture after CMV antigen stimulation. The receptor source for this set is a human donor in good health (CMV status not recorded). Some clones in this sample may be carry-over from other donors' samples. The CDR3 runs from the conserved cysteine through the conserved F or W. D genes are given only for firm matches. Clone size is stated in some rows and not others, as once, few, many or a class when expanded.

J: TRBJ1-2; V: TRBV19; size: once; D: NA; CDR3: CASSIPTIYGYTF; DNA: TGTGCCAGTAGTATACCCACGATCTATGGCTACACCTTC
J: TRBJ1-2; V: TRBV27; size: NA; D: NA; CDR3: CASRRDPNYGYTF; DNA: TGTGCCAGCAGGCGCGACCCTAACTATGGCTACACCTTC
J: TRBJ1-6; V: TRBV12-3/TRBV12-4; size: NA; D: NA; CDR3: CASSHRDTGDSPLHF; DNA: TGTGCCAGCAGCCACCGCGACACCGGGGATTCACCCCTCCACTTT
J: TRBJ2-1; V: TRBV19; size: NA; D: NA; CDR3: CASSATSDRLNEQFF; DNA: TGTGCCAGTAGTGCCACCTCCGACAGACTTAATGAGCAGTTCTTC
J: TRBJ1-5; V: TRBV7-2; size: few; D: TRBD1; CDR3: CASSLALRTGVNTLNQPQHF; DNA: TGTGCCAGCAGCTTAGCGCTCAGGACAGGGGTCAATACCTTAAATCAGCCCCAGCATTTT
J: TRBJ2-1; V: TRBV7-2; size: many; D: TRBD2; CDR3: CASSQLAGNEQFF; DNA: TGTGCCAGCAGCCAATTAGCGGGGAATGAGCAGTTCTTC
J: TRBJ1-5; V: TRBV27; size: NA; D: NA; CDR3: CASSLGGQGTWGNQPQHF; DNA: TGTGCCAGCAGTTTAGGAGGGCAGGGGACTTGGGGCAATCAGCCCCAGCATTTT
J: TRBJ1-6; V: TRBV5-5; size: NA; D: NA; CDR3: CASSQSTGFSSPLHF; DNA: TGTGCCAGCAGCCAATCGACAGGTTTTTCCTCACCCCTCCACTTT
J: TRBJ2-3; V: TRBV2; size: NA; D: TRBD1; CDR3: CASGSPRGQADTQYF; DNA: TGTGCCAGCGGCAGTCCCAGGGGGCAGGCAGATACGCAGTATTTT
J: TRBJ1-6; V: TRBV2; size: NA; D: TRBD1; CDR3: CASKSQGASYNSPLHF; DNA: TGTGCCAGCAAGTCCCAGGGGGCATCCTATAATTCACCCCTCCACTTT
J: TRBJ2-1; V: TRBV7-9; size: few; D: NA; CDR3: CASSSSGTLGNEQFF; DNA: TGTGCCAGCAGCTCTTCCGGGACTTTGGGCAATGAGCAGTTCTTC
J: TRBJ2-1; V: TRBV20-1; size: NA; D: TRBD2; CDR3: CSASISPSGYNEQFF; DNA: TGCAGTGCTAGTATTTCGCCTAGCGGGTACAATGAGCAGTTCTTC
J: TRBJ2-1; V: TRBV6-1; size: NA; D: TRBD2; CDR3: CASSPGTSVINEQFF; DNA: TGTGCCAGCAGCCCCGGGACTAGCGTTATCAATGAGCAGTTCTTC
J: TRBJ2-3; V: TRBV27; size: few; D: NA; CDR3: CASSFQGQRRTDTQYF; DNA: TGTGCCAGCAGTTTCCAGGGACAACGACGCACAGATACGCAGTATTTT
J: TRBJ2-1; V: TRBV27; size: few; D: TRBD2; CDR3: CASTLAGAGGNEQFF; DNA: TGTGCCAGCACCCTAGCGGGAGCAGGCGGCAATGAGCAGTTCTTC
J: TRBJ2-1; V: TRBV7-2; size: many; D: NA; CDR3: CASSTPGLASSYNEQFF; DNA: TGTGCCAGCAGTACACCGGGACTTGCGAGCTCCTACAATGAGCAGTTCTTC
J: TRBJ1-1; V: TRBV28; size: few; D: NA; CDR3: CASSLGYMKAFF; DNA: TGTGCCAGCAGTTTAGGATACATGAAGGCTTTCTTT
J: TRBJ1-1; V: TRBV12-3/TRBV12-4; size: few; D: NA; CDR3: CASTKVRTEAFF; DNA: TGTGCCAGCACTAAGGTCCGCACTGAAGCTTTCTTT
J: TRBJ2-3; V: TRBV11-2; size: few; D: NA; CDR3: CASSPHLRPSTDTQYF; DNA: TGTGCCAGCAGCCCGCACCTCAGACCTAGCACAGATACGCAGTATTTT
J: TRBJ2-1; V: TRBV5-5; size: NA; D: TRBD2; CDR3: CASAGIAGGPEQFF; DNA: TGTGCCAGCGCCGGGATAGCGGGAGGGCCTGAGCAGTTCTTC
J: TRBJ1-2; V: TRBV7-9; size: NA; D: NA; CDR3: CASGGSGTANYGYTF; DNA: TGTGCCAGCGGAGGTTCTGGGACGGCAAACTATGGCTACACCTTC
J: TRBJ2-4; V: TRBV7-2; size: NA; D: NA; CDR3: CASSLANSKNIQYF; DNA: TGTGCCAGCAGCTTAGCGAATTCAAAAAACATTCAGTACTTC
J: TRBJ2-1; V: TRBV11-2; size: NA; D: TRBD2; CDR3: CASSLVPGLAGVAYNEQFF; DNA: TGTGCCAGCAGCTTAGTCCCGGGACTAGCGGGAGTAGCCTACAATGAGCAGTTCTTC
J: TRBJ2-5; V: TRBV7-2; size: NA; D: NA; CDR3: CASSLARGIQETQYF; DNA: TGTGCCAGCAGCTTAGCGAGGGGGATACAAGAGACCCAGTACTTC
J: TRBJ1-1; V: TRBV18; size: NA; D: NA; CDR3: CASSQTEENTEAFF; DNA: TGTGCCAGCTCACAAACGGAGGAGAACACTGAAGCTTTCTTT
J: TRBJ2-3; V: TRBV20-1; size: few; D: TRBD2; CDR3: CSATLLAGEDTQYF; DNA: TGCAGTGCGACCCTACTAGCGGGAGAGGATACGCAGTATTTT
J: TRBJ1-4; V: TRBV7-9; size: NA; D: NA; CDR3: CASSLLFYREEKLFF; DNA: TGTGCCAGCAGCTTACTTTTTTACAGGGAAGAAAAACTGTTTTTT
J: TRBJ2-1; V: TRBV7-2; size: NA; D: NA; CDR3: CASSLRVTRQFF; DNA: TGTGCCAGCAGCCTACGGGTCACGCGGCAGTTCTTC
J: TRBJ2-5; V: TRBV5-6; size: few; D: NA; CDR3: CASTRGTPGSQTQYF; DNA: TGTGCCAGCACCCGGGGGACTCCTGGTTCGCAGACCCAGTACTTC
J: TRBJ2-2; V: TRBV20-1; size: NA; D: TRBD2; CDR3: CSARGGLAGAITGELFF; DNA: TGCAGTGCTAGGGGGGGGCTAGCGGGAGCGATCACCGGGGAGCTGTTTTTT